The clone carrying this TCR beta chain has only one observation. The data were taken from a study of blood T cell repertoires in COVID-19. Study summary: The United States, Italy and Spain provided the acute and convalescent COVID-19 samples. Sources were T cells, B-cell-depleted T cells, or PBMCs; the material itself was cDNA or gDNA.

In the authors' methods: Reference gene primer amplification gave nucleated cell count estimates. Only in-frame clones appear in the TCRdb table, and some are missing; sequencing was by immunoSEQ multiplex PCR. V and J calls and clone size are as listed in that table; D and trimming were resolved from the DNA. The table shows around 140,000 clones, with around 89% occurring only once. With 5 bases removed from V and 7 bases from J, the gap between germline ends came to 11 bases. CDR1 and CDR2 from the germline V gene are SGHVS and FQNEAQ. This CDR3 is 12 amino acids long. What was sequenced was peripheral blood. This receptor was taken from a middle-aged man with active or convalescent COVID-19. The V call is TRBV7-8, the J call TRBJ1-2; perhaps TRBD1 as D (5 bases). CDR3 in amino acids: CASSPSRGGYTF. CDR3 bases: TGTGCCAGCAGCCCGAGTAGGGGTGGCTACACCTTC.